Below are 6 T cell receptor beta chains sequenced from a single sample in a study of chemoradiotherapy in HPV16-positive cancers. Produced via immunoSEQ multiplex PCR; TCRdb's table is partial and in-frame only. The sample records 8,000 to 9,000 clones, approximately 91% being singletons. This material consisted of blood, taken from a patient who underwent chemoradiotherapy. The receptors were sampled from a human donor with HPV-associated anogenital cancer.

The V and J genes are TRBV15 and TRBJ2-1; TRBD1 might be the D (6 bases). Trimming pared 6 bases from V and 5 bases from J, leaving 11 bases between. The CDR3 is 13 residues long. Per germline, CDR1 LNHNV and CDR2 YYDKDF (reference sequence). Written as DNA, the CDR3 is TGTGCCACCAGTACGGACAGAAACAATGAGCAGTTCTTC. Amino acid sequence: CATSTDRNNEQFF.

This sequence joins TRBV21-1 and TRBJ2-7; the table's D gene call, TRBD1, was not cross checked with the DNA. TRBV21-1 is noted as a pseudogene. The CDR3 consists of 14 residues. CDR3: CASGDRVRSLEQYF. The CDR3 DNA follows: TGTGCCAGCGGCGACAGGGTAAGGAGCCTCGAGCAGTACTTC.

The gene calls are TRBV28 and TRBJ2-2; D is unclear. Trimming stripped 8 bases from V and 6 bases from J, with 10 bases between. Germline CDR1 MDHEN, CDR2 SYDVKM. The CDR3 extends over 12 amino acids. The DNA of the CDR3 is TGTGCCAGCCACCGGGTCGCCGGGGAGCTGTTTTTT. It specifies CASHRVAGELFF. Based on the CDR3 plus reference TRBV28 and TRBJ2-2, the full variable domain is DVKVTQSSRYLVKRTGEKVFLECVQDMDHENMFWYRQDPGLGLRLIYFSYDVKMKEKGDIPEGYSVSREKKERFSLILESASTNQTSMYLCASHRVAGELFFGEGSRLTVL.

V gene TRBV28 combines with J gene TRBJ2-7; D gene uncertain. The CDR3 has 12 amino acids. The germline V and J ends were trimmed by 5 bases and 0 bases, with 5 bases remaining between them. The germline V gene has CDR1 MDHEN and CDR2 SYDVKM. The CDR3 protein is CASSPSSYEQYF. For the CDR3, the DNA is TGTGCCAGCAGTCCCTCCTCCTACGAGCAGTACTTC.

Comment on this clone: At one boundary the junction diverges from the germline segment, which might be a read error. This chain joins TRBV7-7 and TRBJ2-7; 12 bases line up with TRBD1. The length of the CDR3 is 15 residues. Germline V gene sequence: CDR1 SSHAT, CDR2 FNYEAQ (reference sequence). The CDR3 region has the DNA TGTGCTAGCAGCCTGGGACAGGGGGCAGCGTACGAGCAGTACTTC. This sequence encodes CASSLGQGAAYEQYF.

For the CDR3, the DNA is TGTGCCAGTAGTGGCCAGGAATCCTACGAGCAGTACTTC. Translation: CASSGQESYEQYF. V gene TRBV19 combines with J gene TRBJ2-7; D gene ambiguous. Germline V lookup: CDR1 LNHDA, CDR2 SQIVND (reference sequence). Trimming pared 5 bases from V and 1 base from J, leaving 9 bases between. This CDR3 spans 13 amino acids.